This is a list of T cell receptor beta chains from one sample in a study of blood T cells in healthy people across ages. TCRdb passed the 5' RACE reads through MiXCR, listing each CDR3 protein once. The top ten clones hold roughly 14% of a sample with around 1,100,000 distinct CDR3 sequences, around two fifths of them seen once. The source material was blood. These TCRs come from a man between 18 and 29 years old in good health. The CDR3 runs from the conserved cysteine through the conserved F or W. A D gene is named only where the DNA matches it firmly. Clone sizes are given selectively: once, few, many, or a class where the clone is expanded.

v_gene	abundance	d_gene	j_gene	CDR3aa	CDR3nt
TRBV7-8	.	.	TRBJ2-1	CASLRENEQFF	TGTGCCAGCCTTCGGGAAAATGAGCAGTTCTTC
TRBV29-1	.	.	TRBJ2-4	CSVEDKGKPDIQYF	TGCAGCGTTGAAGACAAGGGGAAACCCGACATTCAGTACTTC
TRBV10-3	.	TRBD1	TRBJ1-2	CAACRDRDYGYTF	TGTGCCGCGTGCCGGGACAGAGACTATGGCTACACCTTC
TRBV5-6	.	TRBD1	TRBJ1-5	CASSLSFGQAGNQPQHF	TGTGCCAGCAGCTTGAGTTTCGGACAGGCTGGCAATCAGCCCCAGCATTTT
TRBV3-1	.	.	TRBJ1-1	CASSLLRDYGTEAFF	TGTGCCAGCAGCCTACTCAGGGATTATGGCACTGAAGCTTTCTTT
TRBV5-1	.	.	TRBJ1-2	CASSVQVDGGYTF	TGCGCCAGCAGCGTACAGGTCGACGGTGGCTACACCTTC
TRBV4-1	.	.	TRBJ2-2	CASTKGGVETGELFF	TGCGCCAGCACCAAAGGGGGGGTGGAAACCGGGGAGCTGTTTTTT
TRBV7-2	.	.	TRBJ1-1	CASSQTRGDTEAFF	TGTGCCAGCAGCCAAACAAGGGGTGACACTGAAGCTTTCTTT
TRBV7-9	.	.	TRBJ2-2	CASSSDWNTGELFF	TGTGCCAGCAGCTCGGACTGGAACACCGGGGAGCTGTTTTTT
TRBV29-1	many	.	TRBJ2-5	CSVEKGSGTQYF	TGCAGCGTTGAAAAGGGATCGGGGACCCAGTACTTC
TRBV20-1	few	.	TRBJ1-1	CGGWGSNTEAFF	TGCGGGGGGTGGGGTTCGAACACTGAAGCTTTCTTT
TRBV7-2	many	.	TRBJ1-4	CASSLVANEKLFF	TGTGCCAGCAGCCTGGTGGCAAATGAAAAACTGTTTTTT
TRBV4-2	many	.	TRBJ2-3	CASSHRTGDNRVPDTQYF	TGTGCCAGCAGCCATAGGACCGGGGATAATCGGGTCCCAGATACGCAGTATTTT
TRBV29-1	many	.	TRBJ1-5	CSVEVGLGQPQHF	TGCAGCGTTGAAGTCGGGCTGGGTCAGCCCCAGCATTTT
TRBV10-3	few	.	TRBJ1-2	CAISGRLEGQEPYGYTF	TGTGCCATCAGCGGTCGGTTAGAAGGGCAGGAACCCTATGGCTACACCTTC
TRBV7-9	.	TRBD1	TRBJ2-1	CASSPSSGQGFDEQFF	TGTGCCAGCAGCCCATCCTCGGGACAGGGGTTCGATGAGCAGTTCTTC
TRBV29-1	few	TRBD2	TRBJ2-3	CSFRAGILDTRYF	TGCAGCTTCCGAGCGGGGATACTTGATACGCGGTATTTT
TRBV29-1	.	.	TRBJ2-3	CSVVFGVGVLTDTQYF	TGCAGCGTTGTATTCGGTGTAGGGGTCCTCACAGATACGCAGTATTTT
TRBV5-1	few	.	TRBJ2-3	CASSLVTETTDTQYF	TGCGCCAGCAGCTTGGTAACCGAGACCACAGATACGCAGTATTTT
TRBV12-3/TRBV12-4	once	.	TRBJ1-1	CASSKGPWGAFF	TGTGCCAGCAGTAAAGGGCCTTGGGGGGCTTTCTTT
TRBV10-3	few	.	TRBJ1-2	CAISESRGGRPYGYTF	TGTGCCATCAGTGAGTCGAGGGGAGGGAGGCCCTATGGCTACACCTTC
TRBV12-3/TRBV12-4	.	.	TRBJ1-1	CASSKDGGTEAFF	TGTGCCAGCAGCAAAGACGGGGGCACTGAAGCTTTCTTT
TRBV27	once	.	TRBJ2-5	CASSGRQLSGTQYF	TGTGCCAGCAGTGGGCGACAGTTGTCAGGGACCCAGTACTTC
TRBV6-6	few	TRBD2	TRBJ2-5	CASSSRGVHPTQYF	TGTGCCAGCAGTTCCCGGGGGGTCCATCCGACCCAGTACTTC
TRBV12-3/TRBV12-4	.	.	TRBJ1-1	CASTLLTGPLSAFF	TGTGCCAGCACCCTCCTGACAGGACCTCTCTCTGCTTTCTTT
TRBV29-1	few	.	TRBJ2-3	CSVEDRGKRDTQYF	TGCAGCGTTGAAGATCGAGGAAAAAGAGATACGCAGTATTTT